These 5 T cell receptor beta chains share one sample of origin, sequenced in a study of T cells after posttransplantation cyclophosphamide (TCRdb year 2016). The protocol used for the library was the immunoSEQ multiplex PCR assay. As stored in TCRdb, this immuneACCESS dataset retains in-frame rearrangements with V and J assigned. A fraction of the clones does not appear; measured against another copy, unresolved V genes explain less than half of the discrepancy, and the remainder lacks a known reason. In all, the sample holds approximately 45,000 clones, and 92% of those were seen once. The biggest ten clones account for 3% to 3.5% of the sample. The sample was PBMCs. The receptors originated from a woman aged 50 to 60 in good health and a related stem cell transplant donor.

The rearrangement links TRBV4-1 to TRBJ1-5; no definite D call. CDR3 length: 16 residues. V was trimmed by 1 base and J by 0 bases, leaving 10 bases between them. The germline gives CDR1 MGHRA, CDR2 YSYEKL. CDR3 DNA: TGCGCCAGCAGCCAAGCGGTACCCCCTAGCAATCAGCCCCAGCATTTT. As protein: CASSQAVPPSNQPQHF.

The CDR3 DNA reads as TGTGCCAGCAGCCAAGATACCTCGGATACAGAGGGCTACACCTTC. Translated, it gives CASSQDTSDTEGYTF. The chain has TRBV14 and TRBJ1-2; D call uncertain. The CDR3 is 15 residues long. Per the germline V gene, CDR1 is SGHDN and CDR2 is FVKESK. V was trimmed by 0 bases and J by 8 bases, leaving 16 bases between them.

The chain has TRBV19 and TRBJ2-7; 10 bases fit TRBD2. Trimming cost V 8 bases and J 3 bases; bases outside gene matches: 7. Per the germline V gene, CDR1 is LNHDA and CDR2 is SQIVND (reference sequence). The CDR3 length is 14 residues. This CDR3 reads CASSPSGGVYEQYF. CDR3 in DNA: TGTGCCAGTTCCCCTAGCGGGGGTGTCTACGAGCAGTACTTC.

The chain uses TRBV6-1 and TRBJ1-5; D remains ambiguous. Germline V CDR1 and CDR2: MNHNS, SASEGT. This CDR3 comprises 14 residues. With 5 bases removed from V and 0 bases from J, the gap between germline ends came to 8 bases. Here the CDR3 reads CASSPQNSNQPQHF. Here the CDR3 DNA reads TGTGCCAGCAGTCCCCAGAATAGCAATCAGCCCCAGCATTTT.

The chain uses TRBV5-6 and TRBJ1-4; no clear D. Trimming took off 4 bases at V and 7 bases at J, with 14 bases between the two ends. Per the germline V gene, CDR1 is SGHDT and CDR2 is YYEEEE. The CDR3 has 14 residues. The CDR3 sequence is CASSDIGGIEKLFF. CDR3 DNA: TGTGCCAGCAGCGACATAGGAGGAATTGAAAAACTGTTTTTT.